A selection of T cell receptor beta chains follows, all from one sample in a study of radiation and T cells in renal cell carcinoma. Assay used: immunoSEQ multiplex PCR; TCRdb lists only in-frame clones, some missing. This table holds tens of thousands of clones, about 86% found once. Sequencing used blood, obtained from a patient whose treatment included radiotherapy and nephrectomy. The source is a woman aged 45-65 years with renal cell carcinoma. The CDR3 runs from the conserved cysteine through the conserved F or W. Each record gives: V gene, D gene, J gene, clone size, CDR3 DNA, CDR3 protein. The D gene is left open where the match is weak. Clone size is stated in some rows and not others, as once, few, many or a class when expanded.

TRBV28	NA	TRBJ2-7	once	TGTGCCAGCAGTTTGCCCAGCCGGCGCGAGCAGTACTTC	CASSLPSRREQYF
TRBV7-9	NA	TRBJ2-7	NA	TGTGCCAGCAACGACGTTTTGGGCTACGAGCAGTACTTC	CASNDVLGYEQYF
TRBV6-4	TRBD2	TRBJ2-7	few	TGTGCCAGCCCATTTTGGACTAGCGGGAGACGATACGAGCAGTACTTC	CASPFWTSGRRYEQYF
TRBV14	NA	TRBJ2-3	NA	TGTGCCAGCAGCCATAGGGAGATTACGCAGTATTTT	CASSHREITQYF
TRBV5-1	TRBD2	TRBJ2-7	NA	TGCGCCAGCAGCTTGGGGACTAGCGGGAGGAGCTCCTACGAGCAGTACTTC	CASSLGTSGRSSYEQYF
TRBV25-1	NA	TRBJ1-2	NA	TGTGCCAGCAGTGAAGGAGGTAGCGGCTACACCTTC	CASSEGGSGYTF
TRBV5-1	NA	TRBJ2-7	NA	TGCGCCAGCAGCTCTACCCGGTCTAGGAGCTACGAGCAGTACTTC	CASSSTRSRSYEQYF
TRBV28	TRBD1	TRBJ2-7	NA	TGTGCCAGCAGCCGCCCCGGGACAGGGTGGGGCGAGCAGTACTTC	CASSRPGTGWGEQYF
TRBV9	NA	TRBJ2-3	NA	TGTGCCAGCAGCGTAGCCCAGGGCGCGAGCACAGATACGCAGTATTTT	CASSVAQGASTDTQYF
TRBV5-1	TRBD2	TRBJ2-5	NA	TGCGCCAGCAGCTTGGAGGCTAGCGGCCAAGAGACCCAGTACTTC	CASSLEASGQETQYF
TRBV5-1	NA	TRBJ1-6	NA	TGCGCCAGCAGCTTGGCCTGGGGTGGTAGGGCACCCCTCCACTTT	CASSLAWGGRAPLHF